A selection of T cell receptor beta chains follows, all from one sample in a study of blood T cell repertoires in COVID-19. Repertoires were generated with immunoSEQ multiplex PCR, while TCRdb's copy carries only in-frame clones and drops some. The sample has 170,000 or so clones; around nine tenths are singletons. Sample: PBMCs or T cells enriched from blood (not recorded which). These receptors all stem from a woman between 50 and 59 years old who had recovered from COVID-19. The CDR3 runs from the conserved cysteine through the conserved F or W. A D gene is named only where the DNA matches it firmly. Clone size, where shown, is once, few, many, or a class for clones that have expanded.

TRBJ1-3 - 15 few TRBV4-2 TGTGCCAGCAGCCTTTCAGACACGGGGGGAAACACCATATATTTT CASSLSDTGGNTIYF
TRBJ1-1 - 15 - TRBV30 TGTGCCTGGAGTGTACAGGCAGGAATGAACACTGAAGCTTTCTTT CAWSVQAGMNTEAFF
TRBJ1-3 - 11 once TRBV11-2 TGTGCCAGCAGATCACCAGACACCATATATTTT CASRSPDTIYF
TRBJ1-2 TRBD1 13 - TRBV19 TGTGCCAGTAGTCCTCAGGGGGCCTATGGCTACACCTTC CASSPQGAYGYTF
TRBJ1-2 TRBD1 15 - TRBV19 TGTGCCAGTAGCGCTAGGCAGGACAGGACGTTTCGCTACACCTTC CASSARQDRTFRYTF
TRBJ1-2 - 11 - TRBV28 TGTGCCAGCCGGTTGGACTATGGCTACACCTTC CASRLDYGYTF
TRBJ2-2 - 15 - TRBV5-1 TGCGCCAGCAGCTTGGTTCAGGGGGGCACCGGGGAGCTGTTTTTT CASSLVQGGTGELFF
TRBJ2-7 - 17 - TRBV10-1 TGCGCCAGCATCAGGGGAAGGTTGACCGATTCTGGATACGAGCAGTACTTC CASIRGRLTDSGYEQYF
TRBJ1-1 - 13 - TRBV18 TGTGCCAGCTCACCACGCTTGGAGGGAGAAGCTTTCTTT CASSPRLEGEAFF
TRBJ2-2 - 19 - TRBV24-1 TGTGCCACCAGTGATTCTCCCTTCGGAGCAGATTGGAACACCGGGGAGCTGTTTTTT CATSDSPFGADWNTGELFF
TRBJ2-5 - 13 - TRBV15 TGTGCCACCAGCAGAGGTGGCGGAGAGACCCAGTACTTC CATSRGGGETQYF
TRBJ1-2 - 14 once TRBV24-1 TGTGCCACCAGTCGGGCAGGGGATAACTATGGCTACACCTTC CATSRAGDNYGYTF
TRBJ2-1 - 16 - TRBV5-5 TGTGCCAGCAGCTCCCGACTGTCGGGGGTATACAATGAGCAGTTCTTC CASSSRLSGVYNEQFF
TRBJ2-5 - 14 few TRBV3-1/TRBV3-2 TGTGCCAGCAGCCAAGATAGAGGGAGGGAGACCCAGTACTTC CASSQDRGRETQYF
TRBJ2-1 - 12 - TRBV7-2 TGTGCCAGCAGCTCAGACAGCCGGGAGCAGTTCTTC CASSSDSREQFF
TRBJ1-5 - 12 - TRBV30 TGTGCCTGGAGTGAACTCGGTCAGCCCCAGCATTTT CAWSELGQPQHF
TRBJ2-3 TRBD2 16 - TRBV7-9 TGTGCCAGCAGCTTAGCCTCTAGCGGGGGGTCAGATACGCAGTATTTT CASSLASSGGSDTQYF
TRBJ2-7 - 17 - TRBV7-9 TGTGCCAGCAGCTCCACGACGGCACCGACACTTACCTACGAGCAGTACTTC CASSSTTAPTLTYEQYF
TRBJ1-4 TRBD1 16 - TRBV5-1 TGCGCCAGCAGCTTGGGGGGTCGGGACAGCCGACCTTGGCTGTTTTTT CASSLGGRDSRPWLFF
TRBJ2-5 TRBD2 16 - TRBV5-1 TGCGCCAGCACCCCGTCAGCGGGGGGGCTGGGGGAGACCCAGTACTTC CASTPSAGGLGETQYF
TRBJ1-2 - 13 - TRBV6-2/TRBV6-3 TGTGCCAGCAGTTACCGGGCTAACTATGGCTACACCTTC CASSYRANYGYTF
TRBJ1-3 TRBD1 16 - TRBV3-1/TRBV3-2 TGTGCCAGCAGCCGCGGACAGGCCTTCTCTGGAAACACCATATATTTT CASSRGQAFSGNTIYF
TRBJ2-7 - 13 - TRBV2 TGTGCCAGCTCGTACGACAGGAATAACGAGCAGTACTTC CASSYDRNNEQYF
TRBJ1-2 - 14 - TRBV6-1 TGTGCCAGCAGTGAAAAACGGACACGAGGAGGCTACACCTTC CASSEKRTRGGYTF
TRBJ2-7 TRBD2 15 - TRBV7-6 TGTGCCAGCAGCTTAGGCGGGGGTTATTCCTACGAGCAGTACTTC CASSLGGGYSYEQYF
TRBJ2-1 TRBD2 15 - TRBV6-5 TGTGCCAGCAGTCCCTCCTCCGGGGGGTACAATGAGCAGTTCTTC CASSPSSGGYNEQFF
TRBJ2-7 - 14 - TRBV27 TGTGCCAGCAGTTCCTCGGACTGGACCTACGAGCAGTACTTC CASSSSDWTYEQYF
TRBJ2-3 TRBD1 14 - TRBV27 TGTGCCAGCAGCCTGACAGGGGGCAGTCACGGGCAGTATTTT CASSLTGGSHGQYF
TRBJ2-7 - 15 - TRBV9 TGTGCCAGCAGCGTTAGCGGTGGGATAGCCGGAGAGCAGTACTTC CASSVSGGIAGEQYF
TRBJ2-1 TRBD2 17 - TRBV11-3 TGTGCCAGCAGCTTAGTAGTGGGACTAGCGGGGGCGGATGAGCAGTTCTTC CASSLVVGLAGADEQFF
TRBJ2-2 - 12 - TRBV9 TGTGCCAGCAGCGTATCGGTCGGGGAGCTGTTTTTT CASSVSVGELFF
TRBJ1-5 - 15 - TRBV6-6 TGTGCCAGCAGTTACGGCCCCAGAGACAGTCAGCCCCAGCATTTT CASSYGPRDSQPQHF
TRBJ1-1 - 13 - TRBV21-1 TGTGCCAGCAGCAAACGGAGCTACACTGAAGCTTTCTTT CASSKRSYTEAFF
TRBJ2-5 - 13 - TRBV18 TGTGCCAGCTCACCACAACAGAAAGAGACCCAGTACTTC CASSPQQKETQYF
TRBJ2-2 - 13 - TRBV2 TGTGCCAGCAGCGTACAGCGGTCCGGGGAGCTGTTTTTT CASSVQRSGELFF
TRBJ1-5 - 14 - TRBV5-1 TGCGCCAGCAGGGGGGGGGACGGCGATCAGCCCCAGCATTTT CASRGGDGDQPQHF
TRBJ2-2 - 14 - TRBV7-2 TGTGCCAGCAGCTTAAGGAGGGTCGCCGGGGAGCTGTTTTTT CASSLRRVAGELFF
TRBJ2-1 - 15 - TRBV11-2 TGTGCCAGCAGCTTCAAGGGGCGTTACGATGATGAGCAGTTCTTC CASSFKGRYDDEQFF
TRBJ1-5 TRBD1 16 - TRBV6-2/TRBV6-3 TGTGCCAGCAGTTCAACGAGGGGACAGAGCAATCAGCCCCAGCATTTT CASSSTRGQSNQPQHF
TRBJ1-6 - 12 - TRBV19 TGTGCCAGTAGTGCAAACAGGTCACCCCTCCACTTT CASSANRSPLHF
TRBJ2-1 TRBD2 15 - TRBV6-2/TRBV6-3 TGTGCCAGCAGTGATAGCGGGGGGGCATACAATGAGCAGTTCTTC CASSDSGGAYNEQFF
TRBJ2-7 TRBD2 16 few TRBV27 TGTGCCAGCAGTCCTCTCGGCAGGCTAGCGGGGGACGAGCAGTACTTC CASSPLGRLAGDEQYF
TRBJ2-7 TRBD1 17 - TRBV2 TGTGCCAGCAGTGAAGGGTTGGGTGCAGGGGGCTATTACGAGCAGTACTTC CASSEGLGAGGYYEQYF
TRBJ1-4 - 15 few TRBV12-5 TGTGCTAGTGGCCCCCGCAGGGCCACTAATGAAAAACTGTTTTTT CASGPRRATNEKLFF
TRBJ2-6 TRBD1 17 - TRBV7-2 TGTGCCAGCAGCTTGGGGACAGGGGGCTCTGGGGCCAACGTCCTGACTTTC CASSLGTGGSGANVLTF
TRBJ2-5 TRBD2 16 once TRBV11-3 TGTGCCAGCAGCTTTCGGCTAGCGGGGGGCCAAGAGACCCAGTACTTC CASSFRLAGGQETQYF
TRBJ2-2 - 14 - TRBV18 TGTGCCAGCTCACCCGCAGGGATCACCGGGGAGCTGTTTTTT CASSPAGITGELFF
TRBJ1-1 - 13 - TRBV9 TGTGCCAGCAGCGTAGTGGCAGGGAGGCAAGCTTTCTTT CASSVVAGRQAFF
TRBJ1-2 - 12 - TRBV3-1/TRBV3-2 TGTGCCAGCAGCCAAGATTCGAGGGGCTACACCTTC CASSQDSRGYTF
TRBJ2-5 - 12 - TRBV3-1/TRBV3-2 TGTGCCAGCAGCCAAGCTGTCCAGACCCAGTACTTC CASSQAVQTQYF